This T cell receptor beta chain was captured in a study of blood T cell repertoires in COVID-19. Sequencing was performed with immunoSEQ multiplex PCR; in TCRdb, only in-frame clones are kept and a portion is missing. The profile shows 270,000 or so clones, around 91% of them singletons. The CDR3 contains 14 residues. Germline assignment: CDR1 MDHEN and CDR2 SYDVKM. V was clipped by 5 bases and J by 5 bases, with 15 bases between them. This clone was picked up one time. The TCR sequence derives from a woman aged 55-70 years with COVID-19, enrolled during active disease. Sequences were obtained from peripheral blood. This sequence joins TRBV28 and TRBJ1-2, with D perhaps TRBD1 (5 bases). CDR3 in amino acids: CASSPLAGEYGYTF. CDR3 nucleotide sequence: TGTGCCAGCAGTCCCCTCGCGGGGGAATATGGCTACACCTTC.